The TCR beta chain under discussion was sequenced for a study of blood T cell repertoires in COVID-19. In the original processing: Amplified reference gene primers provided the basis for estimating nucleated cell counts. The method was immunoSEQ multiplex PCR; TCRdb's version includes in-frame clones alone and lacks a portion of them. The V and J calls and clone size are taken from that table; D and trimming were inferred from the DNA. This sample has 360,000 or so clones, with 90% found just once. Trimming shortened V by 4 bases and J by 5 bases, and 16 bases separated the two germline ends. There are 16 residues in the CDR3. Per the germline V gene, CDR1 is SGHDT and CDR2 is YYEEEE.

The receptor's source is a man younger than 35 with active or convalescent COVID-19. The J gene is TRBJ1-6, the V gene TRBV5-6; possible D gene TRBD1, 5 bases. Sequencing used peripheral blood. This CDR3 is CASSEAGGFNNSPLHF. The CDR3, as DNA: TGTGCCAGCAGCGAGGCCGGGGGATTCAATAATTCACCCCTCCACTTT.